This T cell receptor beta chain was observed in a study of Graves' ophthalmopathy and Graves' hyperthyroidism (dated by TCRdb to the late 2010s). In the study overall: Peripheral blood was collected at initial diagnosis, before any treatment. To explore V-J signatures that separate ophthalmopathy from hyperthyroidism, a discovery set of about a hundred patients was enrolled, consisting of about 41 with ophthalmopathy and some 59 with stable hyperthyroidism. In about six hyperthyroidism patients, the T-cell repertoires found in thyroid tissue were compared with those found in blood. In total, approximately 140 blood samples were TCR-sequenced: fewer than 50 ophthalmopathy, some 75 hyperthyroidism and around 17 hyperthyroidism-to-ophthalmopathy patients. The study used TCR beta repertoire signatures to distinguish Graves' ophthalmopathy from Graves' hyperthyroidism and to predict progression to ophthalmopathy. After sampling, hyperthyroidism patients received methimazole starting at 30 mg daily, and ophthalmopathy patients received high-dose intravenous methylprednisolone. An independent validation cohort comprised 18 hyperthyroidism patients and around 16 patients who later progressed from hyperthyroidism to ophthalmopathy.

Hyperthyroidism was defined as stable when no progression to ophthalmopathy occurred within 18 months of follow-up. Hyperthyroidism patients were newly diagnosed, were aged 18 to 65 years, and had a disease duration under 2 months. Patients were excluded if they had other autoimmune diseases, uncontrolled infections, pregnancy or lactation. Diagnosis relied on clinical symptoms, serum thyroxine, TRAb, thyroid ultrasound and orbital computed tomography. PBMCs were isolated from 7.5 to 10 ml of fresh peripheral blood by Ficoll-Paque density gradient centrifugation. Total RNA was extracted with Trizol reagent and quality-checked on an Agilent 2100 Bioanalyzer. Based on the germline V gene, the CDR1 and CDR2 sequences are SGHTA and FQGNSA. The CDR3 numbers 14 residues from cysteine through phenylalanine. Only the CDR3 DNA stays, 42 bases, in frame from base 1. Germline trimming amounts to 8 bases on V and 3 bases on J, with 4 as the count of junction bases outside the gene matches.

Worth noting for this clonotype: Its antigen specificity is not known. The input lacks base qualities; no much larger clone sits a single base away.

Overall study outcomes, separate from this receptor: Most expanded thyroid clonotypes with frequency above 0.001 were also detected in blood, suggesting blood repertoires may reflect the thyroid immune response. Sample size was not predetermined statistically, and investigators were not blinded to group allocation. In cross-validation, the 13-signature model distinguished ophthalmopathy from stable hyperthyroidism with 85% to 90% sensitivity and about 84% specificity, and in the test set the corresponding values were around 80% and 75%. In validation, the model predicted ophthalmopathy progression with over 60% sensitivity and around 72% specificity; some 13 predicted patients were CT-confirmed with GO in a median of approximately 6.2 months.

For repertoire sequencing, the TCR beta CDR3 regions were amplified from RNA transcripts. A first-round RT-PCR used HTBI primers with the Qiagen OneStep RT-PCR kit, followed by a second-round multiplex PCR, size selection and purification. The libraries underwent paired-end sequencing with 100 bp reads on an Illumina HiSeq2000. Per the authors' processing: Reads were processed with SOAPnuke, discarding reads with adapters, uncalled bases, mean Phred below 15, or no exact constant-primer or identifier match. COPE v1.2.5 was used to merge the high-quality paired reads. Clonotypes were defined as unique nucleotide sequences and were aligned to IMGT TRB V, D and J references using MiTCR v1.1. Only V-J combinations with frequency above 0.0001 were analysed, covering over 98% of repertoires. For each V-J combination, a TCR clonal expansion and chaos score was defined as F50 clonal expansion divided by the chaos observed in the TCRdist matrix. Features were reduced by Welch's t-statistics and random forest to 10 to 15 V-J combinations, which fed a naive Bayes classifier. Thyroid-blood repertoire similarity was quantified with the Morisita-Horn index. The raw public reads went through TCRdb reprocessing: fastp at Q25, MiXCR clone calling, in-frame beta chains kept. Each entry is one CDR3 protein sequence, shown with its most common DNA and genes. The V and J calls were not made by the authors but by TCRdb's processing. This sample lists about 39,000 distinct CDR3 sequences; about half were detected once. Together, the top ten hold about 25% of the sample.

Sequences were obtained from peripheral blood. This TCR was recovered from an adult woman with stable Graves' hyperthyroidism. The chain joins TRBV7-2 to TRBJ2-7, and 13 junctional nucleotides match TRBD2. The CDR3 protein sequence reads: CASGLAGVNYEQYF. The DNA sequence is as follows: TGTGCCAGCGGACTAGCGGGAGTGAACTACGAGCAGTACTTC.